What follows are 20 T cell receptor beta chains derived from one specimen sequenced in a study of T cell responses to AZD1222 COVID-19 vaccine (dated by TCRdb to the early 2020s). The time point label here, explained by the study, means: baseline before first vaccination. According to the study, the label for this sample's treatment or condition signals: meningococcal conjugate vaccine given as trial control. Library method: the immunoSEQ multiplex PCR assay. The immuneACCESS repertoire file appears here via TCRdb, limited to in-frame rearrangements. These files lack a portion of the clones; in checked studies, under half of the deficit traces to unresolved V genes, and the cause of the others is not known. Across this sample there are 80,000 to 100,000 clones, with just over 85% seen only once. Of the sample, 10% falls within the top ten clones. The material sequenced was peripheral blood, taken on day 0 of MenACWY control vaccination. These receptors were collected from an adult in good health.

The rearrangement uses TRBV19 and TRBJ2-1; 10 nucleotides align to TRBD1. V lost 4 bases to trimming and J lost 5 bases; unmatched junction nucleotides: 5. The germline V gene encodes CDR1 LNHDA and CDR2 SQIVND (reference sequence). The CDR3 loop spans 15 amino acids. CDR3 amino acids: CASSKGTGANNEQFF. The CDR3 DNA reads TGTGCCAGTAGTAAGGGGACAGGGGCCAACAATGAGCAGTTCTTC.

V gene TRBV4-1 combines with J gene TRBJ1-4; no clear D gene. Trimming removed 4 bases at V and 8 bases at J, with 17 bases between. The CDR3 is 15 residues long. The germline V gene encodes CDR1 MGHRA and CDR2 YSYEKL. The DNA of the CDR3 is TGCGCCAGCAGCCCGGGTAGGCCCGAAAGCGAAAAACTGTTTTTT. This encodes CASSPGRPESEKLFF.

The rearrangement links TRBV30 to TRBJ1-2; the D is unclear. V dropped 2 bases and J dropped 5 bases, with 18 bases sitting between them. Germline values: CDR1 GTSNPN, CDR2 SVGIG (reference sequence). This CDR3 has 15 residues. The CDR3 DNA follows: TGTGCCTGGAGTAGGCCCCGCCTGGGGTCTTATGGCTACACCTTC. Amino acid sequence: CAWSRPRLGSYGYTF.

This chain uses TRBV5-1 with TRBJ1-4, with 7 bases aligning to TRBD1. CDR1 and CDR2 from the germline V gene are SGHRS and YFSETQ. There are 15 residues in the CDR3. Trimming cost V 5 bases and J 5 bases; bases outside gene matches: 9. The DNA of the CDR3 is TGCGCCAGCAGTCCTACGACAGGGATAAATGAAAAACTGTTTTTT. This translates into CASSPTTGINEKLFF.

The chain joins TRBV2 to TRBJ1-4; 7 bases match TRBD1. The V and J ends lost 3 bases and 7 bases, in that order; junction bases with no gene match: 8. Per germline, CDR1 SNHLY and CDR2 FYNNEI. The length of the CDR3 is 15 residues. As DNA, the CDR3 is TGTGCCAGCAGTGAGGCAGGGGGTCTGAGTGAAAAACTGTTTTTT. It codes for CASSEAGGLSEKLFF.

The rearrangement uses TRBV18 and TRBJ1-1; no clear D gene. From germline, CDR1 is KGHSH and CDR2 LQKENI. The V gene lost 3 bases and the J gene lost 1 base, with 6 bases spanning the gap. The CDR3 covers 13 residues. The CDR3 nucleotides read TGTGCCAGCTCACCTAAAGCGAACACTGAAGCTTTCTTT. Protein sequence: CASSPKANTEAFF.

The chain links TRBV14 to TRBJ1-2, with 8 bases that match TRBD1. Germline lookup yields CDR1 SGHDN and CDR2 FVKESK. The CDR3 totals 15 residues. Trimming removed 4 bases from V and 6 bases from J; junction bases left unmatched: 10. This chain's CDR3 is CASSPLWTGQDGYTF. Here the CDR3 DNA reads TGTGCCAGCAGCCCCCTTTGGACAGGGCAGGATGGCTACACCTTC.

This clone has only a few counts. CDR3 region: CASSYSSGTQYEQYF. In DNA form, the CDR3 reads TGTGCCAGCAGTTACTCCTCCGGGACACAATACGAGCAGTACTTC. The chain carries TRBV6-6 and TRBJ2-7, with a weak D call TRBD1 (6 bases). The CDR3 is 15 amino acids. Germline V gives CDR1 MNHNY, CDR2 SVGAGI (reference sequence). The V end was cut by 0 bases, the J end by 4 bases, with 13 bases between.

CDR3 loop: CASSQVTGSGNTIYF. The CDR3, as DNA: TGCGCCAGCAGCCAAGTAACAGGCTCTGGAAACACCATATATTTT. The rearrangement joins TRBV4-3 to TRBJ1-3, with a tentative D call TRBD1 (5 bases). V was trimmed by 1 base and J by 0 bases, leaving 7 bases between them. The CDR3 covers 15 residues. Germline V lookup: CDR1 LGHNA, CDR2 YSLEER.

The gene calls are TRBV5-4 and TRBJ1-4, with D perhaps matching TRBD1 (6 bases). The germline V gene encodes CDR1 SGHNT and CDR2 YYREEE (reference sequence). The CDR3 has 15 amino acids. With 0 bases removed from V and 8 bases from J, the gap between germline ends came to 14 bases. The CDR3 protein is CASSLAGTLTEKLFF. CDR3 DNA sequence: TGTGCCAGCAGCTTGGCCGGGACATTAACAGAAAAACTGTTTTTT.

The CDR3 nucleotides read TGTGCCAGCAGACCTTCCCGTTCTGGTAATTCACCCCTCCACTTT. Translating it yields CASRPSRSGNSPLHF. The rearrangement joins TRBV28 to TRBJ1-6; D uncertain. The CDR3 loop spans 15 amino acids. Germline CDR1 reads MDHEN; CDR2 reads SYDVKM. The V gene lost 6 bases and the J gene lost 6 bases, with 15 bases spanning the gap.

The chain links TRBV5-5 to TRBJ1-2; 9 bases line up with TRBD1. This CDR3 contains 16 residues. Trimming at V came to 0 bases and at J to 3 bases, leaving 6 bases not matched to a gene. Germline CDR1 SGHKS, CDR2 YYEKEE (reference sequence). CDR3 region: CASSLGVGQGDYGYTF. The CDR3 coding sequence is TGTGCCAGCAGCTTGGGCGTGGGACAGGGCGACTATGGCTACACCTTC.

The V call is TRBV30, the J call TRBJ2-5, with 9 nucleotides matching TRBD1. Unmatched junction bases numbered 6, after V lost 0 bases and J lost 10 bases. The CDR3 is 13 residues long. CDR1 and CDR2 (germline): GTSNPN, SVGIG (reference sequence). The CDR3 loop is CAWSVGQGWVQYF. The CDR3 coding sequence is TGTGCCTGGAGTGTGGGACAGGGATGGGTCCAGTACTTC.

V gene TRBV9 combines with J gene TRBJ2-2; D may be TRBD1 or TRBD2 (5 bases each). The CDR3 has 18 residues. Germline V CDR1 and CDR2: SGDLS, YYNGEE. With 1 base removed from V and 2 bases from J, the gap between germline ends came to 18 bases. The CDR3 bases are TGTGCCAGCAGCGTACTTCCGAGGGGTGGTACTAACACCGGGGAGCTGTTTTTT. Translation: CASSVLPRGGTNTGELFF.

The chain employs TRBV28 and TRBJ2-7; possible D gene TRBD2, 6 bases. The V and J ends lost 6 bases and 4 bases respectively, with 22 bases between them. Germline CDR1 MDHEN, CDR2 SYDVKM. The CDR3 spans 16 residues. The CDR3 DNA reads as TGTGCCAGCAGACCTCAGGGACTTCGTGACCTTTACGAGCAGTACTTC. Translation: CASRPQGLRDLYEQYF.

Worth noting for this clone: In the same sample, other DNA sequences code for this CDR3. This chain joins TRBV5-1 and TRBJ1-3; D is unresolved. Germline CDR1 and CDR2: SGHRS and YFSETQ. The V gene lost 2 bases and the J gene lost 0 bases, with 9 bases spanning the gap. There are 15 residues in the CDR3. The chain's CDR3 is CASSLSGSSGNTIYF. The CDR3 region has the DNA TGCGCCAGCAGCTTAAGTGGTAGCTCTGGAAACACCATATATTTT.

The chain uses TRBV12-3 or TRBV12-4 and TRBJ1-2; D unclear. The CDR3 has 13 residues. The germline V and J ends were trimmed by 0 bases and 5 bases, with 7 bases remaining between them. The CDR3 DNA follows: TGTGCCAGCAGTTTAGCAGGGCGGTATGGCTACACCTTC. This sequence encodes CASSLAGRYGYTF.

The rearrangement uses TRBV4-1 and TRBJ2-1; 10 nucleotides align to TRBD2. V lost 4 bases to trimming and J lost 2 bases; unmatched junction nucleotides: 8. The CDR3 runs to 17 residues. In germline, CDR1 is MGHRA, CDR2 YSYEKL. CDR3 nucleotide sequence: TGCGCCAGCAGCCTAACTAGCGGGGCGCCCACCTACAATGAGCAGTTCTTC. The encoded protein is CASSLTSGAPTYNEQFF.

This chain uses TRBV29-1 with TRBJ1-1; TRBD1 is a possible D gene (6 bases). V gave up 6 bases and J gave up 6 bases, with 14 bases separating them. The CDR3 is made up of 12 amino acids. From germline, CDR1 is SQVTM and CDR2 ANQGSEA. CDR3 in amino acids: CSVTRGGSEAFF. CDR3 coding DNA: TGCAGCGTAACTCGTGGGGGCTCTGAAGCTTTCTTT.

The V call is TRBV5-1, the J call TRBJ1-3; D might be TRBD1 (6 bases). This CDR3 region has 17 residues. CDR1 SGHRS and CDR2 YFSETQ come from the germline V gene. Trimming cost V 4 bases and J 2 bases, with 19 bases left between them. CDR3 protein: CASSAGHIGSAGNTIYF. The CDR3 DNA reads as TGCGCCAGCAGCGCGGGACATATTGGATCCGCTGGAAACACCATATATTTT. The whole variable domain, filled in from reference TRBV5-1 and TRBJ1-3, reads KAGVTQTPRYLIKTRGQQVTLSCSPISGHRSVSWYQQTPGQGLQFLFEYFSETQRNKGNFPGRFSGRQFSNSRSEMNVSTLELGDSALYLCASSAGHIGSAGNTIYFGEGSWLTVV.